These 5 T cell receptor beta chains were sequenced from one sample in a study of T-cell reconstitution after alpha-beta-depleted transplantation in children (dated by TCRdb to about 2016). The library was prepared using PCR. The data were produced on an Illumina HiSeq 2500. Molecular barcoding was employed in the preparation of TCR libraries, with unique molecular identifiers being used to normalize TCRbeta repertoire quantification. The public reads were reanalyzed by TCRdb: fastp trimming at Q25, MiXCR alignment, in-frame beta chains only. Under each unique CDR3 protein, matching rows form one entry showing the most common genes and DNA. Here the sample has about 610,000 distinct CDR3 sequences; approximately 10% occur a single time. The ten largest clones take up less than 5% of the sample. The sequenced sample was PBMCs from the stem cell graft donor, obtained from the stem cell graft. The receptors here all came from a human donor who donated a stem cell graft to a child with acute myeloid leukemia.

This clonotype occurred many times. This chain joins TRBV24-1 and TRBJ2-2, with 7 bases aligning to TRBD2. Germline trimming cut 4 bases from V and 2 bases from J; bases unmatched to any gene: 9. Per the germline V gene, CDR1 is KGHDR and CDR2 is SFDVKD. CDR3 length: 17 residues. The DNA for the CDR3 is TGTGCCACCAGTGACCATTCAGGGAGGGGAAACACCGGGGAGCTGTTTTTT. Encoded protein: CATSDHSGRGNTGELFF.

This clonotype occurred a few times. J is TRBJ2-1 and V is TRBV4-3, with 7 bases aligning to TRBD2. The V and J ends lost 0 bases and 3 bases, in that order; junction bases with no gene match: 8. The CDR3 has 17 amino acids. The germline gives CDR1 LGHNA, CDR2 YSLEER. CDR3 coding DNA: TGCGCCAGCAGCCAAGATCGGGCTAGCGGCAACTACAATGAGCAGTTCTTC. Translating gives CASSQDRASGNYNEQFF.

In this sample, this clonotype is medium-sized. The CDR3 here is CSVVLLGQGLFFDGYTF. Written as DNA, the CDR3 is TGCAGCGTGGTACTCCTGGGACAGGGGTTATTTTTCGATGGCTACACCTTC. The J gene is TRBJ1-2, the V gene TRBV29-1, with 10 bases aligning to TRBD1. CDR1 and CDR2 from the germline V gene are SQVTM and ANQGSEA. The CDR3 has 17 amino acids. The V segment lost 6 bases and the J segment 6 bases; nucleotides outside the gene matches: 19.

J is TRBJ2-3 and V is TRBV29-1, with D uncertain. V was cut by 8 bases and J by 0 bases, with 21 bases left in between. Looked up from germline, CDR1 is SQVTM and CDR2 is ANQGSEA. The CDR3 consists of 16 residues. The CDR3 loop is CSHSRDSATSTDTQYF. The CDR3, as DNA: TGCAGCCATTCTCGCGACTCGGCTACTAGCACAGATACGCAGTATTTT.

Ten or more counts support this clonotype. The genes are TRBV27 and TRBJ2-7; 9 nucleotides align to TRBD1. The trim removed 7 bases at V and 5 bases at J, leaving 12 bases unmatched. Germline lookup yields CDR1 MNHEY and CDR2 SMNVEV (reference sequence). The CDR3 contains 15 residues. The CDR3 DNA reads TGTGCCAGCAAAAAAGCGGGACAGGGTAGGGACGAGCAGTACTTC. This gives the protein CASKKAGQGRDEQYF.